This T cell receptor (beta chain) was captured in a study of T cell responses to AZD1222 COVID-19 vaccine. This CDR3 is 15 amino acids long. The method was immunoSEQ multiplex PCR; TCRdb's version includes in-frame clones alone and lacks a portion of them. The table includes some 150,000 clones, 88% detected once. For this clone: The antigen is unknown.

Study results and limitations: The study found Spike-specific TCR breadth and depth rose after two AZD1222 doses. Epitopes outside B.1.351 and B.1.1.7 mutated regions reportedly drew nearly half of spike TCRs. Only a handful of people who got AZD1222 tested seropositive at baseline.

The sequencing here drew on peripheral blood, taken 28 days after the second dose of the MenACWY control vaccine. This receptor was identified in an adult who received the MenACWY meningococcal vaccine as a control. The J gene is TRBJ2-7, the V gene TRBV21-1; the tabulated D call, TRBD1, remains unverified against the DNA. TRBV21-1 is assigned pseudogene status. CDR3 DNA: TGTGCCAGCAGCAACCGGGACAGGCCATTGGGGGAGCAGTACTTC. Translating it yields CASSNRDRPLGEQYF.